The sequence of this TCR beta chain was determined in a study of tumor-infiltrating lymphocytes in localized non-small cell lung cancer. Study as a whole: Some samples were collected after neoadjuvant chemotherapy; smokers, never-smokers and several histologies were included.

Profiling relied on immunoSEQ multiplex PCR, and the TCRdb table lists in-frame clones only, not all of them. The table has more than 2,500 clones, around 40% seen once. Study-level findings and limits: TCRbeta sequencing showed higher T cell infiltration in tumors than uninvolved lung. Available tissue quantity limited TCR sequencing to a patient subset.

This CDR3 is 14 amino acids long. The V end was cut by 0 bases, the J end by 7 bases, with 7 bases between. The germline V gene has CDR1 LGHNA and CDR2 YNFKEQ. Worth noting for this clone: Its antigen is still unknown.

The rearrangement uses TRBV4-2 and TRBJ1-6; a possible D gene is TRBD1 (6 bases). The sequenced material came from uninvolved lung tissue not adjacent to the tumor. The source is a human donor with non-small cell lung cancer. The CDR3 sequence is CASSQEGGNSPLHF. DNA for the CDR3: TGTGCCAGCAGCCAAGAAGGGGGGAATTCACCCCTCCACTTT.